The source of this T cell receptor beta chain is a study of T cell responses to AZD1222 COVID-19 vaccine. The trim removed 3 bases at V and 6 bases at J, leaving 11 bases unmatched. The germline V gene encodes CDR1 MNHEY and CDR2 SVGEGT. The CDR3 is 17 residues long. Study-level findings and limits: Spike-specific TCR breadth and depth grew following two AZD1222 doses. Repertoire sampling happened only post peak T cell response. Donors in the cohort were predominantly white British and more often female, and clonal diversity was possibly underestimated.

Notes on this clone: Antigen: not known.

Sequencing was performed with immunoSEQ multiplex PCR; in TCRdb, only in-frame clones are kept and a portion is missing. The data show about 99,000 clones, about nine tenths seen once. Sequences were derived from peripheral blood, sampled 28 days after the second AZD1222 dose. This sequence was found in an adult who received the AZD1222 COVID-19 vaccine. The rearrangement uses TRBV6-2 or TRBV6-3 and TRBJ2-7; 13 bases are shared with TRBD2. CDR3 in DNA: TGTGCCAGCAGTTATGGACTAGCGGGAGTACCGCGAGGCGAGCAGTACTTC. Translating it yields CASSYGLAGVPRGEQYF.